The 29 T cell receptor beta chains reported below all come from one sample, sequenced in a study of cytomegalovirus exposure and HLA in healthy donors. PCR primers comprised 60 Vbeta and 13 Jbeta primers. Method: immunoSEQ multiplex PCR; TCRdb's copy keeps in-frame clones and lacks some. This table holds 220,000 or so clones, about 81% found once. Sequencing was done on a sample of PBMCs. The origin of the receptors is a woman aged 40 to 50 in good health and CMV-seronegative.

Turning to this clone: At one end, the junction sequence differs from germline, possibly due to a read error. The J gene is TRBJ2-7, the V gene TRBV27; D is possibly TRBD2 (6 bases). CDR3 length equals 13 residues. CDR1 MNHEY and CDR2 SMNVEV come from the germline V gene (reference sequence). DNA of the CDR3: TGTGCCAGCGGAATGGGGGGTTCCTACGAGCGGTACTTC. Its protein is CASGMGGSYERYF.

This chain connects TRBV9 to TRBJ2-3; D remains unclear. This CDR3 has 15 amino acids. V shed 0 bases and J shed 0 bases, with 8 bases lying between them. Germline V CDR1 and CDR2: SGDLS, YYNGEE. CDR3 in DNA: TGTGCCAGCAGCGTAGGGGTGACTAGCACAGATACGCAGTATTTT. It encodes CASSVGVTSTDTQYF.

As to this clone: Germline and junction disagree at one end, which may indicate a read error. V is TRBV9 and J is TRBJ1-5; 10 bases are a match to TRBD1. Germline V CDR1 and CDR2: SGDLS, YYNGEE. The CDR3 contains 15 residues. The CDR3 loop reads CAGSVPGQGLQPQHF. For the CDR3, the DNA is TGTGCCGGCAGCGTACCGGGACAGGGGTTACAGCCCCAGCATTTT.

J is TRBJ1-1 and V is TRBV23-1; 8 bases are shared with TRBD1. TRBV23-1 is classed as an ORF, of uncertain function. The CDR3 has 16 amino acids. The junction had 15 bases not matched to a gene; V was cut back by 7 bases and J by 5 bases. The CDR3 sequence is CASTSRTGKLVTEAFF. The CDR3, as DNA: TGCGCCAGCACAAGCCGGACAGGGAAACTAGTGACTGAAGCTTTCTTT.

For the CDR3, the DNA is TGTGCCAGCAGCTGGGGGGGGTCATGGTACAATGAGCAGTTCTTC. Its protein is CASSWGGSWYNEQFF. The chain uses TRBV5-4 and TRBJ2-1; 7 bases are a match to TRBD2. This CDR3 contains 15 residues. The ends lost 3 bases at V and 4 bases at J; junction bases unmatched: 7. Germline CDR1 and CDR2: SGHNT and YYREEE (reference sequence).

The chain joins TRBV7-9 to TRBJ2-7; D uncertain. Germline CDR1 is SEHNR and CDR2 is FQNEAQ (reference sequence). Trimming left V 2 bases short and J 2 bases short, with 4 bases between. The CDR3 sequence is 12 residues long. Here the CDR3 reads CASSLTAYEQYF. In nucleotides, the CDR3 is TGTGCCAGCAGCTTAACAGCCTACGAGCAGTACTTC.

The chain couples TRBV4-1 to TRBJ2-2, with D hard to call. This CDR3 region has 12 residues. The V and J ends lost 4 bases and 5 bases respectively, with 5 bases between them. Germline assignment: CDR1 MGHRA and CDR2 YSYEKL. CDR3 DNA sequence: TGCGCCAGCAGCCTCCTGACCGGGGAGCTGTTTTTT. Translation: CASSLLTGELFF.

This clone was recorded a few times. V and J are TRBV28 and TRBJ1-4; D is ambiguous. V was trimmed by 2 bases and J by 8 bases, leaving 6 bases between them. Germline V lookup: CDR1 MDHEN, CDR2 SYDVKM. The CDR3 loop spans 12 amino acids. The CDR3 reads CASSLVGEKLFF. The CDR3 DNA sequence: TGTGCCAGCAGTTTAGTCGGGGAAAAACTGTTTTTT.

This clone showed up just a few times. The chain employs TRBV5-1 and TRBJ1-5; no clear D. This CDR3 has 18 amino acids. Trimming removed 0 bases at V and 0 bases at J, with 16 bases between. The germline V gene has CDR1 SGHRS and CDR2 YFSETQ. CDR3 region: CASSLGPSKANSNQPQHF. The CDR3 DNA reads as TGCGCCAGCAGCTTGGGCCCTTCAAAAGCCAATAGCAATCAGCCCCAGCATTTT.

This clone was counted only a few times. The CDR3 DNA sequence: TGTGCCAGCAGCGATAATCCGGGCTCTGGGGCCAACGTCCTGACTTTC. This gives the protein CASSDNPGSGANVLTF. The chain has TRBV9 and TRBJ2-6, with unresolved D. The CDR3 extends over 16 amino acids. The ends were cut back, 3 bases at V and 0 bases at J, with 10 bases in the middle. Looked up from germline, CDR1 is SGDLS and CDR2 is YYNGEE.

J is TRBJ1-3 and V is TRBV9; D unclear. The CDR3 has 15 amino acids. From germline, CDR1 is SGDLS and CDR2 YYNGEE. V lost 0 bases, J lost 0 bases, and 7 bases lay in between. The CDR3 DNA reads TGTGCCAGCAGCGTAGACAGATCCTCTGGAAACACCATATATTTT. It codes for CASSVDRSSGNTIYF.

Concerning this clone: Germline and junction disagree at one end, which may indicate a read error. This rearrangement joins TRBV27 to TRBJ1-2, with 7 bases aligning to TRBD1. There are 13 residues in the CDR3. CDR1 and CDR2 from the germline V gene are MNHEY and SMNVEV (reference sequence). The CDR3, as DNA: TGTGCCAGCAGTTCCCCCCACGTAGGGGGCTACACTTTC. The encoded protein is CASSSPHVGGYTF.

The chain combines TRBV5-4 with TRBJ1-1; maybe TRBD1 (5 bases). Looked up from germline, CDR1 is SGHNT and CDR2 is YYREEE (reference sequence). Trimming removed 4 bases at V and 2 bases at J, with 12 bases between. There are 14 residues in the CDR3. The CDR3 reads CASSPRQPNTEAFF. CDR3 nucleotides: TGTGCCAGCAGCCCACGACAGCCCAACACTGAAGCTTTCTTT.

The CDR3 is CASSLGTSHDNEQFF. The DNA for the CDR3 is TGTGCCAGCAGCCTCGGGACTAGCCACGACAATGAGCAGTTCTTC. V usage is TRBV2 and J usage is TRBJ2-1; TRBD2 matches 9 bases. The CDR3 extends over 15 amino acids. CDR1 SNHLY and CDR2 FYNNEI come from the germline V gene. With V trimmed by 6 bases and J by 5 bases, 8 bases remained unmatched. Complete variable domain (other parts from reference TRBV2 and TRBJ2-1): EPEVTQTPSHQVTQMGQEVILRCVPISNHLYFYWYRQILGQKVEFLVSFYNNEISEKSEIFDDQFSVERPDGSNFTLKIRSTKLEDSAMYFCASSLGTSHDNEQFFGPGTRLTVL.

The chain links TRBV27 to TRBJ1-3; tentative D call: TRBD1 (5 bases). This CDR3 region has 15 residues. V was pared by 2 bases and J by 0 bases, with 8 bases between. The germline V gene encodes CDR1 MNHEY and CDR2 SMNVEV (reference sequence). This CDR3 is CASSLRGSSGNTIYF. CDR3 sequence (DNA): TGTGCCAGCAGTTTAAGGGGAAGCTCTGGAAACACCATATATTTT.

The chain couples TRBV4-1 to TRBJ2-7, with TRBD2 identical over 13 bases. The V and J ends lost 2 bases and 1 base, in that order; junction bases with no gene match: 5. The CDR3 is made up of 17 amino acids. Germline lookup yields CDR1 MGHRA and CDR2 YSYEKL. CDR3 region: CASSQTTSGRSSYEQYF. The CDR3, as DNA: TGCGCCAGCAGCCAAACGACTAGCGGGAGGTCGTCCTACGAGCAGTACTTC.

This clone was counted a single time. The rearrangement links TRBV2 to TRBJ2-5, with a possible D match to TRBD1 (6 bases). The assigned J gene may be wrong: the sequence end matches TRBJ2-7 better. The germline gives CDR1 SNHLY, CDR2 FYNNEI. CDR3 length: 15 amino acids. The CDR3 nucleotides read TGTGCCAGCAGTAGAAACAGGGCAAGCTCCTACGAGCAGTACTTC. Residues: CASSRNRASSYEQYF.

The CDR3 reads CASSSRDSSGNTIYF. CDR3 nucleotide sequence: TGTGCCAGTAGTTCCCGGGACAGCTCTGGAAACACCATATATTTT. The rearrangement uses TRBV19 and TRBJ1-3; 7 bases are shared with TRBD1. V dropped 5 bases and J dropped 0; count of bases not matched to a gene: 4. The CDR3 contains 15 residues. Germline V lookup: CDR1 LNHDA, CDR2 SQIVND (reference sequence).

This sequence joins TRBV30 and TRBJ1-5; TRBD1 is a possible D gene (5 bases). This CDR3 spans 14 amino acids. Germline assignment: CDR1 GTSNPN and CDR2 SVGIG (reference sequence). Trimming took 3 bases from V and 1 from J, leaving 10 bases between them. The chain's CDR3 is CAWRRGGSNQPQHF. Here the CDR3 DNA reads TGTGCCTGGAGACGGGGGGGGAGCAATCAGCCCCAGCATTTT.

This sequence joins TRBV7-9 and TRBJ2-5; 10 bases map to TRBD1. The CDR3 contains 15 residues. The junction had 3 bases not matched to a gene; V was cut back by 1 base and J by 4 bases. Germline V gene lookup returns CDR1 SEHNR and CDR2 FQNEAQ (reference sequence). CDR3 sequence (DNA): TGTGCCAGCAGCTTAGGGTGGGACAGGGGAGAGACCCAGTACTTC. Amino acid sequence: CASSLGWDRGETQYF.

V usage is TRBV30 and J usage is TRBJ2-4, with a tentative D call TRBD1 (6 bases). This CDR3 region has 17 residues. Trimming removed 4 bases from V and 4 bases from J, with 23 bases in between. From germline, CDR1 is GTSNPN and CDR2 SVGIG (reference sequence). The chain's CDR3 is CAWTPPGQLALKNIQYF. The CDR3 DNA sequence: TGTGCCTGGACCCCCCCCGGACAGCTTGCTCTTAAAAACATTCAGTACTTC.

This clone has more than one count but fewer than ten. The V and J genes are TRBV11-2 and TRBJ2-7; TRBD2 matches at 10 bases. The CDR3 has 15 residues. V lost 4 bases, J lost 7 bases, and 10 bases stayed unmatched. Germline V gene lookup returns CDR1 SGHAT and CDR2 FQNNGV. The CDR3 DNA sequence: TGTGCCAGCAGCTCCACTAGCGGGGCGGGGAGGGAGCAGTACTTC. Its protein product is CASSSTSGAGREQYF. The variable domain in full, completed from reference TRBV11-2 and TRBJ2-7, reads EAGVAQSPRYKIIEKRQSVAFWCNPISGHATLYWYQQILGQGPKLLIQFQNNGVVDDSQLPKDRFSAERLKGVDSTLKIQPAKLEDSAVYLCASSSTSGAGREQYFGPGTRLTVT.

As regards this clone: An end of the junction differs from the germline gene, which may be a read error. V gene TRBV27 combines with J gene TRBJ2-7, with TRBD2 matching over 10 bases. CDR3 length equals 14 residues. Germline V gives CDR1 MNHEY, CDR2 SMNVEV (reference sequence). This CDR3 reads CASSFGTSVYEQCF. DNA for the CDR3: TGTGCCAGCAGTTTTGGGACTAGCGTTTACGAGCAGTGCTTC.

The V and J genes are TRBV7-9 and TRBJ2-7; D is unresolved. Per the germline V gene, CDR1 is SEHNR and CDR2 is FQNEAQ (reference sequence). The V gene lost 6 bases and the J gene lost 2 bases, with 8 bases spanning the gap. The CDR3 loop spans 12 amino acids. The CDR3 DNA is TGTGCCAGCAGTTGGGCCACCTACGAGCAGTACTTC. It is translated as CASSWATYEQYF.

As DNA, the CDR3 is TGCGCCAGCAGCCGGGGGGCGGGGGAGTGGGCCAACGTCCTGACTTTC. This translates into CASSRGAGEWANVLTF. The V call is TRBV5-1, the J call TRBJ2-6; TRBD2 might be the D (7 bases). The CDR3 runs to 16 residues. Trimming shortened V by 4 bases and J by 5 bases, and 16 bases separated the two germline ends. Germline CDR1 reads SGHRS; CDR2 reads YFSETQ.

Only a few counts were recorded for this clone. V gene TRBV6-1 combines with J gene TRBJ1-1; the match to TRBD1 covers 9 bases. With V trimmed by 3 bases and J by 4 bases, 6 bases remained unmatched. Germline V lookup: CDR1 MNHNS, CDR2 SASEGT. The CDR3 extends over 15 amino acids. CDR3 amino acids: CASSDRGQGRTEAFF. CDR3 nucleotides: TGTGCCAGCAGTGATCGAGGACAGGGGCGCACTGAAGCTTTCTTT.

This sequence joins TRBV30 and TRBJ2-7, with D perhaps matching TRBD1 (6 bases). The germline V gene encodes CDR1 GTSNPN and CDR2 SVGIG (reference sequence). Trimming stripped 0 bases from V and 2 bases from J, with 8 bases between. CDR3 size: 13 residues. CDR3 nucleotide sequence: TGTGCCTGGAGTGTGGGGGCTGCCTACGAGCAGTACTTC. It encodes CAWSVGAAYEQYF. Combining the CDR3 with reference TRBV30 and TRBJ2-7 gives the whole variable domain SQTIHQWPATLVQPVGSPLSLECTVEGTSNPNLYWYRQAAGRGLQLLFYSVGIGQISSEVPQNLSASRPQDRQFILSSKKLLLSDSGFYLCAWSVGAAYEQYFGPGTRLTVT.

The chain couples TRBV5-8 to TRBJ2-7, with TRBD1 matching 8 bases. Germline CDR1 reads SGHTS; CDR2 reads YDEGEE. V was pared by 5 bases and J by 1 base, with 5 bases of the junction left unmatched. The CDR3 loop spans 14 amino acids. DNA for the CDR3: TGTGCCAGCAGAGACAGGGGTTCATCCTACGAGCAGTACTTC. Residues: CASRDRGSSYEQYF.

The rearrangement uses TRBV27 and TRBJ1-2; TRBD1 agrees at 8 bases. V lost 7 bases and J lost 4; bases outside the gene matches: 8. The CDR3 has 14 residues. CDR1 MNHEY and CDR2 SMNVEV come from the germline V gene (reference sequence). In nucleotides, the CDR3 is TGTGCCAGCACCAGAGACAGGGGCAGCTATGGCTACACCTTC. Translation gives CASTRDRGSYGYTF.